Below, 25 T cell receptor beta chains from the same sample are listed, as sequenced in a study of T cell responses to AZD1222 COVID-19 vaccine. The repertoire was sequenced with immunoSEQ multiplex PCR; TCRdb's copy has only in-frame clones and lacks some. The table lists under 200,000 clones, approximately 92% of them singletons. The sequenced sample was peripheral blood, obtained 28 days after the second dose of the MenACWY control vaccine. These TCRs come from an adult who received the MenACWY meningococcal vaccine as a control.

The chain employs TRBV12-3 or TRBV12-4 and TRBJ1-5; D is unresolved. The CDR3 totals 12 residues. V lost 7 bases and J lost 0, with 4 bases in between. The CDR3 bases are TGTGCCAGCACTTATAGCAATCAGCCCCAGCATTTT. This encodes CASTYSNQPQHF.

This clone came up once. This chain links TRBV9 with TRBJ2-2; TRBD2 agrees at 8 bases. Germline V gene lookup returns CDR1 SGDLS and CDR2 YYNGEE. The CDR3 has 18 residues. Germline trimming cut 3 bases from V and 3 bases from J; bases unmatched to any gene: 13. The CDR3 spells CASSEWGSGKVDTGELFF. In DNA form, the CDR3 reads TGTGCCAGCAGCGAGTGGGGTAGCGGGAAGGTAGACACCGGGGAGCTGTTTTTT.

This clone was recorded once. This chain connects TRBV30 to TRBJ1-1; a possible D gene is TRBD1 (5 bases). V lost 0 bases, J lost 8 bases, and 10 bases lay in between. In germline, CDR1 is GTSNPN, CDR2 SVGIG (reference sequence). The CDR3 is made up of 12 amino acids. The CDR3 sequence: CAWSVNRDEAFF. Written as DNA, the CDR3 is TGTGCCTGGAGTGTAAATAGGGACGAAGCTTTCTTT. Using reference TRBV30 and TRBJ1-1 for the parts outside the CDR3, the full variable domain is SQTIHQWPATLVQPVGSPLSLECTVEGTSNPNLYWYRQAAGRGLQLLFYSVGIGQISSEVPQNLSASRPQDRQFILSSKKLLLSDSGFYLCAWSVNRDEAFFGQGTRLTVV.

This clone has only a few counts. CDR3 sequence reads: CASTAGQGTEAFF. CDR3 sequence (DNA): TGTGCCAGCACCGCGGGACAGGGGACTGAAGCTTTCTTT. V and J are TRBV2 and TRBJ1-1, with 10 nucleotides matching TRBD1. The trim removed 7 bases at V and 5 bases at J, leaving 4 bases unmatched. Looked up from germline, CDR1 is SNHLY and CDR2 is FYNNEI. The CDR3 length is 13 residues.

DNA for the CDR3: TGTGCCAGCTCGTCAGGGGGGATGAACACTGAAGCTTTCTTT. As protein: CASSSGGMNTEAFF. The chain recombines TRBV18 with TRBJ1-1; 7 bases line up with TRBD1. The CDR3 consists of 14 residues. Germline V gene data show CDR1 as KGHSH and CDR2 as LQKENI. Trimming cost V 6 bases and J 0 bases; bases outside gene matches: 4. Filled out from reference TRBV18 and TRBJ1-1, the complete variable domain reads NAGVMQNPRHLVRRRGQEARLRCSPMKGHSHVYWYRQLPEEGLKFMVYLQKENIIDESGMPKERFSAEFPKEGPSILRIQQVVRGDSAAYFCASSSGGMNTEAFFGQGTRLTVV.

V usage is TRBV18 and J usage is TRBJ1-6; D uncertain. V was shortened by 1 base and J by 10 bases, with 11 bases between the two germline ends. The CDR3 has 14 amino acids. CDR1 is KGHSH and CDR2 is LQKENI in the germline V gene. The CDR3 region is CASSPLQENSPLHF. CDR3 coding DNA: TGTGCCAGCTCACCACTCCAGGAAAACTCACCCCTCCACTTT.

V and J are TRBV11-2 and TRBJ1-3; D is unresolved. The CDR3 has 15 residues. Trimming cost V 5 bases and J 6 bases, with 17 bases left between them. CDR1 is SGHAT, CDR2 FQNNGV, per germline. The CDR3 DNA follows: TGTGCCAGCAGCCCCAGGAGGGCGGTAGAAAACACCATATATTTT. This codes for CASSPRRAVENTIYF.

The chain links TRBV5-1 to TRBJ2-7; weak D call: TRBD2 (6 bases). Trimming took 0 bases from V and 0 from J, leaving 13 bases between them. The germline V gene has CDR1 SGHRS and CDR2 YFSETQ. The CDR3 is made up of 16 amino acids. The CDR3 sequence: CASSLDGHGSSYEQYF. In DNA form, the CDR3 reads TGCGCCAGCAGCTTGGACGGACACGGGAGCTCCTACGAGCAGTACTTC.

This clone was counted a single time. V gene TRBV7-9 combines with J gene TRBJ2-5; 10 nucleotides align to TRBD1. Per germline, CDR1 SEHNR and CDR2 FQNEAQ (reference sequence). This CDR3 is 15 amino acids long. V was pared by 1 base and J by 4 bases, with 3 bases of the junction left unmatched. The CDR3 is CASSLGDRGTETQYF. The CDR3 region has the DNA TGTGCCAGCAGCTTAGGGGACAGGGGAACAGAGACCCAGTACTTC.

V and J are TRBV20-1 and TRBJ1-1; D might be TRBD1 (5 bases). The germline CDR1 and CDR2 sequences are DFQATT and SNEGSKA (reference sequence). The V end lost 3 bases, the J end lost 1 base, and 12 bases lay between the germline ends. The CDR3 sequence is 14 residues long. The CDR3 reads CSASPTGTNTEAFF. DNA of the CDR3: TGCAGTGCTAGTCCCACAGGAACGAACACTGAAGCTTTCTTT.

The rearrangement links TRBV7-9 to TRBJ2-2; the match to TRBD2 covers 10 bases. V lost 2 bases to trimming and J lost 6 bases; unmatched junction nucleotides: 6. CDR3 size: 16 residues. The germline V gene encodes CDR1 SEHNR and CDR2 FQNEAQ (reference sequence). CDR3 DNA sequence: TGTGCCAGCAGCTTAAATCTAGCGGGAGATCCCGGGGAGCTGTTTTTT. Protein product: CASSLNLAGDPGELFF.

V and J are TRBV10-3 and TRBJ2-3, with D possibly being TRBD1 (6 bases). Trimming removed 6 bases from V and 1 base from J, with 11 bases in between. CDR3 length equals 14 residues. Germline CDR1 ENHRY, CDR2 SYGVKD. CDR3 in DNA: TGTGCCATCAGAACAGGGAAGGGCACAGATACGCAGTATTTT. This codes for CAIRTGKGTDTQYF.

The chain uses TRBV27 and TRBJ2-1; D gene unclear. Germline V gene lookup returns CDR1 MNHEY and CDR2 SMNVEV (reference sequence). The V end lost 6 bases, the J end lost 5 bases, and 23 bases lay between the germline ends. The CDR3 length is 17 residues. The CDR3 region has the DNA TGTGCCAGCAGAACATTGTTTACTTCCCTCCCCCACAATGAGCAGTTCTTC. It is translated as CASRTLFTSLPHNEQFF.

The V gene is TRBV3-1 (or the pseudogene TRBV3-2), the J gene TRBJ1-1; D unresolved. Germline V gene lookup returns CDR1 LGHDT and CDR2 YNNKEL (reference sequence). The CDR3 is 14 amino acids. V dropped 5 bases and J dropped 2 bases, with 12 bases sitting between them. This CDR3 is CASSISGLNTEAFF. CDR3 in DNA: TGTGCCAGCAGCATAAGTGGGTTAAACACTGAAGCTTTCTTT.

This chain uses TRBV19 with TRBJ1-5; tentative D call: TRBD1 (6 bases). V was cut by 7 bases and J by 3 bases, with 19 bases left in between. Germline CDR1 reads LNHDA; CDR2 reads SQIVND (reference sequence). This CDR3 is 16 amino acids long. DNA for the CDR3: TGTGCCAGTACAGTAAGTGTACAGGGACACAATCAGCCCCAGCATTTT. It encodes CASTVSVQGHNQPQHF.

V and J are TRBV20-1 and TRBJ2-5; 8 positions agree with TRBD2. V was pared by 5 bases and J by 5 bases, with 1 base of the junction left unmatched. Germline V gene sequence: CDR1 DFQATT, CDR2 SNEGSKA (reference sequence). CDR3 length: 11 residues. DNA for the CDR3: TGCAGTGCTTCGGGAGGGGAGACCCAGTACTTC. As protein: CSASGGETQYF.

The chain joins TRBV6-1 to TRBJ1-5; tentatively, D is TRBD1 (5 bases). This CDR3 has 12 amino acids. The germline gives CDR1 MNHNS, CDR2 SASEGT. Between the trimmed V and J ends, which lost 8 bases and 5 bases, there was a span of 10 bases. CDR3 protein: CASGGGDQPQHF. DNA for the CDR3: TGTGCCAGCGGCGGGGGTGATCAGCCCCAGCATTTT.

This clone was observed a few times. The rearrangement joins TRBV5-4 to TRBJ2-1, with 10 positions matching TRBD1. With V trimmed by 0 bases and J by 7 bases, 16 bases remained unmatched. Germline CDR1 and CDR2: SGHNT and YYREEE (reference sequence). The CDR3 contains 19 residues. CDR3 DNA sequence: TGTGCCAGCAGCTTGGTCGGGACAGGGGCCTCGAGTACGGGAAATGAGCAGTTCTTC. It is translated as CASSLVGTGASSTGNEQFF.

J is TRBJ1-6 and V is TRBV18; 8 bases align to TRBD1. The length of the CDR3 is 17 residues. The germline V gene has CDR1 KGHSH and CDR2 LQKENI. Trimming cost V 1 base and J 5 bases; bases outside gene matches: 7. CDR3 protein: CASSPRQAQGDNSPLHF. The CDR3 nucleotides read TGTGCCAGCTCACCACGGCAGGCACAGGGGGATAATTCACCCCTCCACTTT.

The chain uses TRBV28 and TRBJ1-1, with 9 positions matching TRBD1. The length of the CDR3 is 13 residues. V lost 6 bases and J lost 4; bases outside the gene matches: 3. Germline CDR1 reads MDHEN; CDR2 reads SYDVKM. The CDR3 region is CASRMTGGTEAFF. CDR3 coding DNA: TGTGCCAGCAGAATGACAGGGGGCACTGAAGCTTTCTTT.

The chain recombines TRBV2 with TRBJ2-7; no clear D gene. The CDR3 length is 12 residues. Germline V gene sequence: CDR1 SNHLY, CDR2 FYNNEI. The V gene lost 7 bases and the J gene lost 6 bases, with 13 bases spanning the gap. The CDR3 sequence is CASTEATFEQYF. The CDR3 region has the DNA TGTGCCAGCACGGAAGCCACTTTCGAGCAGTACTTC. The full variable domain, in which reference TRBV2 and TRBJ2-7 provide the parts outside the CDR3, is EPEVTQTPSHQVTQMGQEVILRCVPISNHLYFYWYRQILGQKVEFLVSFYNNEISEKSEIFDDQFSVERPDGSNFTLKIRSTKLEDSAMYFCASTEATFEQYFGPGTRLTVT.

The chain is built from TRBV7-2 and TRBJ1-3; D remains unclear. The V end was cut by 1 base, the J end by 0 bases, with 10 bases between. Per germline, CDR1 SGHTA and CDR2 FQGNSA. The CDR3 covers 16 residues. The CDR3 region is CASSLVGIGSGNTIYF. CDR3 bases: TGTGCCAGCAGCTTAGTTGGCATCGGCTCTGGAAACACCATATATTTT.

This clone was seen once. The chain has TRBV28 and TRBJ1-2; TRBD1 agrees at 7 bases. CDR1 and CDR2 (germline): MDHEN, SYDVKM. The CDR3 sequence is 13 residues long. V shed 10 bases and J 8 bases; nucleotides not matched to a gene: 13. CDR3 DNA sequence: TGTGCCATCCAGGGGGTCCGGTCGGGCGGCTACACCTTC. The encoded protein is CAIQGVRSGGYTF.

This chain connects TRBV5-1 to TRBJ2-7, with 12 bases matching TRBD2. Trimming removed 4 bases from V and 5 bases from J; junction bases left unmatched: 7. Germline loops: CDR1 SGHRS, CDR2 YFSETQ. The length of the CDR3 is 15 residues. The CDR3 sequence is CASSPLLAGGHEQYF. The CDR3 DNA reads TGCGCCAGCAGCCCCTTACTAGCGGGAGGACACGAGCAGTACTTC. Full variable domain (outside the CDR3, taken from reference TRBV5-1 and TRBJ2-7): KAGVTQTPRYLIKTRGQQVTLSCSPISGHRSVSWYQQTPGQGLQFLFEYFSETQRNKGNFPGRFSGRQFSNSRSEMNVSTLELGDSALYLCASSPLLAGGHEQYFGPGTRLTVT.

In DNA form, the CDR3 reads TGTGCCAGCAGCCTTGGGAGGGCACATCAGCCCCAGCATTTT. Amino acid sequence: CASSLGRAHQPQHF. This chain links TRBV5-5 with TRBJ1-5; D not resolved. V was pared by 4 bases and J by 5 bases, with 13 bases between. The V gene's germline CDR1 is SGHKS and CDR2 YYEKEE (reference sequence). The CDR3 is 14 amino acids.